These 14 T cell receptor beta chains share one sample of origin, sequenced in a study of T cell repertoires in cytomegalovirus infection. Via MiXCR, TCRdb re-called the reads, giving one row per CDR3 protein. The table records 560,000 or so distinct CDR3 sequences, approximately 17% of them present only once. Material: CD8+ T cells from PBMCs. Source of these receptors: a human donor in good health (CMV status not recorded). Some clones in this sample may be carry-over from other donors' samples.

This clonotype appeared a single time. This could be a read error, since a much larger clone is one nucleotide away. This is likely a read error, given that the CDR3 carries no conserved phenylalanine or tryptophan at its end. The rearrangement joins TRBV28 to TRBJ2-7, with 8 bases fitting TRBD1. This CDR3 contains 17 residues. The V gene's germline CDR1 is MDHEN and CDR2 SYDVKM. Trimming cost V 4 bases and J 6 bases; bases outside gene matches: 17. The CDR3 sequence is CASSSLFTGTGRIEQYL. The CDR3 DNA reads TGTGCCAGCAGTTCGCTTTTTACCGGGACAGGCAGGATCGAGCAGTACTTA.

V usage is TRBV5-6 and J usage is TRBJ1-2; the D gene is possibly TRBD1 (6 bases). Per the germline V gene, CDR1 is SGHDT and CDR2 is YYEEEE. Trimming removed 4 bases from V and 4 bases from J, with 17 bases in between. CDR3 length: 15 amino acids. In nucleotides, the CDR3 is TGTGCCAGCAGCAAAGGGACATCGGGTGGCTATGGCTACACCTTC. Amino acids: CASSKGTSGGYGYTF.

In this sample, this clonotype turned up a few times. The chain combines TRBV19 with TRBJ1-2; 9 bases fit TRBD1. J was trimmed by 6 bases and V by 3 bases; bases with no gene match: 11. The CDR3 totals 16 residues. Germline CDR1 and CDR2: LNHDA and SQIVND (reference sequence). CDR3 in amino acids: CASSILQGATLDGYTF. CDR3 bases: TGTGCCAGTAGTATCCTACAGGGGGCGACTCTCGATGGCTACACCTTC. Drawing the rest from reference TRBV19 and TRBJ1-2, the complete variable domain is DGGITQSPKYLFRKEGQNVTLSCEQNLNHDAMYWYRQDPGQGLRLIYYSQIVNDFQKGDIAEGYSVSREKKESFPLTVTSAQKNPTAFYLCASSILQGATLDGYTFGSGTRLTVV.

This clonotype was counted a few times. The V call is TRBV15, the J call TRBJ1-1, with D maybe TRBD1 (5 bases). Trimming removed 7 bases from V and 0 bases from J, with 9 bases in between. This CDR3 contains 13 residues. Per germline, CDR1 LNHNV and CDR2 YYDKDF (reference sequence). This chain's CDR3 is CATKGNLNTEAFF. In DNA form, the CDR3 reads TGTGCCACCAAGGGGAATTTGAACACTGAAGCTTTCTTT.

This clonotype was seen a few times. This sequence joins TRBV5-1 and TRBJ1-1; no clear D. Per germline, CDR1 SGHRS and CDR2 YFSETQ. The CDR3 extends over 14 amino acids. V was pared by 0 bases and J by 5 bases, with 11 bases between. DNA of the CDR3: TGCGCCAGCAGCTTGGACAAAGTTTTTACTGAAGCTTTCTTT. It translates to CASSLDKVFTEAFF.

This clonotype was seen only a few times. This chain links TRBV7-4 with TRBJ2-5; a weak D match, TRBD2 (5 bases). Trimming stripped 6 bases from V and 1 base from J, with 12 bases between. Germline CDR1 SGHVT, CDR2 SQSDAQ. The CDR3 contains 14 residues. The CDR3 loop is CASSYTEGQETQYF. CDR3 DNA: TGTGCCAGCAGTTACACAGAGGGCCAAGAGACCCAGTACTTC.

The chain couples TRBV5-6 to TRBJ2-2; D gene uncertain. Deletions cut 7 bases from V and 2 bases from J, with 12 bases between. Germline V gene data show CDR1 as SGHDT and CDR2 as YYEEEE. The CDR3 covers 14 residues. The CDR3: CASGPDPNTGELFF. In nucleotides, the CDR3 is TGTGCCAGCGGCCCGGACCCAAACACCGGGGAGCTGTTTTTT. The whole variable domain, remainder taken from reference TRBV5-6 and TRBJ2-2, is DAGVTQSPTHLIKTRGQQVTLRCSPKSGHDTVSWYQQALGQGPQFIFQYYEEEERQRGNFPDRFSGHQFPNYSSELNVNALLLGDSALYLCASGPDPNTGELFFGEGSRLTVL.

This rearrangement joins TRBV9 to TRBJ2-5, with TRBD2 matching over 8 bases. Losses at the gene ends were 0 bases for V and 5 bases for J; bases not matched to a gene: 6. The CDR3 contains 15 residues. The V gene's germline CDR1 is SGDLS and CDR2 YYNGEE. CDR3 residues: CASSVGTGGEETQYF. The CDR3 DNA is TGTGCCAGCAGCGTAGGAACGGGAGGGGAGGAGACCCAGTACTTC.

This clonotype has only a few counts. V usage is TRBV6-5 and J usage is TRBJ1-2; tentative D call: TRBD1 (5 bases). The CDR3 consists of 14 residues. Trimming shortened V by 2 bases and J by 1 base, and 8 bases separated the two germline ends. Germline CDR1 reads MNHEY; CDR2 reads SVGAGI. For the CDR3, the DNA is TGTGCCAGCAGTTACGAGGGGATTAACTATGGCTACACCTTC. Its translation: CASSYEGINYGYTF.

At least ten counts were recorded for this clonotype. The chain recombines TRBV12-3 or TRBV12-4 with TRBJ2-4, with D uncertain. There are 15 residues in the CDR3. V lost 4 bases, J lost 4 bases, and 14 bases lay in between. The CDR3 DNA reads TGTGCCAGCAGTTCCCGACCTCGACTGAAAAACATTCAGTACTTC. Its translation is CASSSRPRLKNIQYF.

This clonotype was seen at least ten times. The V and J genes are TRBV7-9 and TRBJ2-7; 10 bases are a match to TRBD1. Germline V gene lookup returns CDR1 SEHNR and CDR2 FQNEAQ (reference sequence). This CDR3 region has 17 residues. V was clipped by 10 bases and J by 0 bases; unmatched bases: 15. DNA of the CDR3: TGTGCCACCAGGGACAGGGGCCCTGGCGTGGGCTCCTACGAGCAGTACTTC. Translating it yields CATRDRGPGVGSYEQYF.

This clonotype has only a few counts. V gene TRBV27 combines with J gene TRBJ2-7, with D tentatively TRBD1 (6 bases). This CDR3 is 14 amino acids long. Germline V CDR1 and CDR2: MNHEY, SMNVEV (reference sequence). With 8 bases removed from V and 7 bases from J, the gap between germline ends came to 21 bases. The CDR3 sequence is CASARGTHAREQYF. CDR3 DNA sequence: TGTGCCAGCGCTAGGGGGACCCACGCGCGTGAGCAGTACTTC.

This clonotype was counted only a few times. The V gene is TRBV12-3 or TRBV12-4, the J gene TRBJ2-1, with 9 nucleotides matching TRBD1. With V trimmed by 4 bases and J by 4 bases, 5 bases remained unmatched. The CDR3 is 15 amino acids. The chain's CDR3 is CASSSRDRAYNEQFF. For the CDR3, the DNA is TGTGCCAGCAGTTCACGGGACAGGGCTTACAATGAGCAGTTCTTC.

This chain uses TRBV6-5 with TRBJ1-2; D possibly corresponds to TRBD1 (6 bases). This CDR3 has 14 amino acids. Between the trimmed V and J ends, which lost 7 bases and 2 bases, there was a span of 14 bases. The germline V gene has CDR1 MNHEY and CDR2 SVGAGI. In nucleotides, the CDR3 is TGTGCCAGCACCCCGGGGGGGACAAACTATGGCTACACCTTC. This encodes CASTPGGTNYGYTF.